A few counts support the clone carrying this TCR beta chain. Its antigen is currently unknown. The data derive from a study of cytomegalovirus exposure and HLA in healthy donors. Broader study findings: The records held CMV serostatus as the only immune exposure information.

Use of 60 Vbeta and 13 Jbeta primers characterized the PCR. Profiled with immunoSEQ multiplex PCR; TCRdb holds only in-frame clones, not every one. The data show hundreds of thousands of clones, roughly 85% seen once. The CDR3 runs to 13 residues. The germline V and J ends were trimmed by 5 bases and 4 bases, with 9 bases remaining between them. Germline CDR1 is SGHNT and CDR2 is YENEEA. The chain links TRBV11-3 to TRBJ2-1, with D maybe TRBD2 (7 bases). The sequencing sample was made of PBMCs. This TCR was recovered from a male donor in good health and CMV-seronegative. CDR3 DNA sequence: TGTGCCAGCAGCGGGGGGGCGTACAATGAGCAGTTCTTC. As protein: CASSGGAYNEQFF.